This TCR beta chain is from a study of T cell changes during pregnancy in multiple sclerosis. Method: immunoSEQ multiplex PCR; TCRdb's copy keeps in-frame clones and lacks some. The sample lists approximately 89,000 clones; roughly 93% were seen once. This specimen consisted of peripheral blood, obtained in the third trimester of pregnancy. The source is a female donor with multiple sclerosis, enrolled in a pregnancy study.

CDR3 in amino acids: CASSILTGYNEQFF. CDR3 coding DNA: TGTGCCAGTAGTATCCTGACGGGCTACAATGAGCAGTTCTTC. The chain employs TRBV19 and TRBJ2-1, with D uncertain. CDR1 is LNHDA and CDR2 is SQIVND in the germline V gene (reference sequence). The CDR3 is 14 residues long. V was clipped by 3 bases and J by 3 bases, with 9 bases between them.